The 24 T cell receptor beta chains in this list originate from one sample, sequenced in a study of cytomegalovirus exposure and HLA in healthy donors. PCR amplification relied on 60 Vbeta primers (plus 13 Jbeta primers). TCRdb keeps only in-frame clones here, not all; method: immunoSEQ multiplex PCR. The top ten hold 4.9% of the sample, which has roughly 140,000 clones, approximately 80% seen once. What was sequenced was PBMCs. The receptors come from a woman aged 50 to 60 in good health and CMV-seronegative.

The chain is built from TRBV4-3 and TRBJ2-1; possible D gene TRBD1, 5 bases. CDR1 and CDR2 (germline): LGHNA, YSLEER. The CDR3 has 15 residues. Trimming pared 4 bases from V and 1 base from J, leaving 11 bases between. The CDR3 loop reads CASSPGQGSYNEQFF. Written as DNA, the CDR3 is TGCGCCAGCAGCCCTGGCCAGGGATCCTACAATGAGCAGTTCTTC.

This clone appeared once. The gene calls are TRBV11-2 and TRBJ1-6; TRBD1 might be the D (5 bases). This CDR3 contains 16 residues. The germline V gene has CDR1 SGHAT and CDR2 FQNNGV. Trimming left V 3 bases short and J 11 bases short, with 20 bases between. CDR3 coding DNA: TGTGCCAGCAGCTTGGAGGGACGTTCCTCCCCGGCACCCCTCCACTTT. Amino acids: CASSLEGRSSPAPLHF.

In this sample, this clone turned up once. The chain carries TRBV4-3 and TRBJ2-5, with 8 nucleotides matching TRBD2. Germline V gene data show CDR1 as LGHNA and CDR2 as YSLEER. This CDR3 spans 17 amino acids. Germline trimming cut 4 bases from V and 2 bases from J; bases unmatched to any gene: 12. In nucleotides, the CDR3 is TGCGCCAGCAGCCCCCGGGTAGCGGGGTCCACACAAGAGACCCAGTACTTC. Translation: CASSPRVAGSTQETQYF.

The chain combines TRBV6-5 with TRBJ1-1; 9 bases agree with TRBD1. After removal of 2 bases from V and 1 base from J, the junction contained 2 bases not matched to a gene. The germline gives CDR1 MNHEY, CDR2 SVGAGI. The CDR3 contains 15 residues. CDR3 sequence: CASSYGTGRNTEAFF. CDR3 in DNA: TGTGCCAGCAGTTACGGGACAGGGAGGAACACTGAAGCTTTCTTT.

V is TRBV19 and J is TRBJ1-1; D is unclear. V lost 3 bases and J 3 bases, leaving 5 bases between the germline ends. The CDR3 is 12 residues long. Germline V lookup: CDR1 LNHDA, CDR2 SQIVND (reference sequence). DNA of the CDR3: TGTGCCAGTAGTATCAGGTACACTGAAGCTTTCTTT. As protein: CASSIRYTEAFF.

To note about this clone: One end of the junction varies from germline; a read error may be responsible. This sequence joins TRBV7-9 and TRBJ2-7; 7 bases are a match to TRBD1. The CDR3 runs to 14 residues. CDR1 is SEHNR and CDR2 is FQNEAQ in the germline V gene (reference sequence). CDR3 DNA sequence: TGTGCCAGCAGCTCCGACAGGGTCTCCTTCGAGCAGTACTTC. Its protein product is CASSSDRVSFEQYF.

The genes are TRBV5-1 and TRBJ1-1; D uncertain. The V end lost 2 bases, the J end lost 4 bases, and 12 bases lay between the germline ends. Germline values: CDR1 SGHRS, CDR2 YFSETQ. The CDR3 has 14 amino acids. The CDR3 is CASSFSGVSTEAFF. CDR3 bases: TGCGCCAGCAGCTTTTCCGGGGTGAGCACTGAAGCTTTCTTT.

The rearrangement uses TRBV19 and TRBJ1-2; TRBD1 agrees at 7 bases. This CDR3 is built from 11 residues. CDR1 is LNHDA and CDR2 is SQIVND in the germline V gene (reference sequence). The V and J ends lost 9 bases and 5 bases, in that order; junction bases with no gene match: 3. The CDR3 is CASGTAYGYTF. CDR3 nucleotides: TGTGCCAGCGGGACAGCGTATGGCTACACCTTC.

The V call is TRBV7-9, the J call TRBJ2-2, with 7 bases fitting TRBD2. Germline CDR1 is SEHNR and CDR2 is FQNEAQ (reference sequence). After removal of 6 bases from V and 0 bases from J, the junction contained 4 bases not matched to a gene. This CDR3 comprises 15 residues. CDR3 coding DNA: TGTGCCAGCAGTAGCGGGCCTTCGAACACCGGGGAGCTGTTTTTT. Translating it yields CASSSGPSNTGELFF.

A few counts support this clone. The CDR3 spells CASSQLAGEETQYF. The CDR3 nucleotides read TGTGCCAGCAGCCAACTAGCGGGAGAAGAGACCCAGTACTTC. V gene TRBV7-6 combines with J gene TRBJ2-5; 11 bases map to TRBD2. V dropped 5 bases and J dropped 3; count of bases not matched to a gene: 2. The CDR3 contains 14 residues. The germline V gene encodes CDR1 SGHVS and CDR2 FNYEAQ.

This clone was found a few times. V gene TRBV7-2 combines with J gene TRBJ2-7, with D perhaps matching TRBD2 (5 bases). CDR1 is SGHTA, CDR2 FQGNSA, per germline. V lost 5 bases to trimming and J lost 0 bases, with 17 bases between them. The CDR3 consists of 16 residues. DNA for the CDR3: TGTGCCAGCAGCCCCCGGGGAGCTGCTATCTCCTACGAGCAGTACTTC. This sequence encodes CASSPRGAAISYEQYF.

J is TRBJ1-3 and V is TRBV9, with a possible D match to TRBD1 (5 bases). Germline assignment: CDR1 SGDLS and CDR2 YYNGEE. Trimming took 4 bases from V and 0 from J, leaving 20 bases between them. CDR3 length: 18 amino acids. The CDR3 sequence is CASSMSGADPFSGNTIYF. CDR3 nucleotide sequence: TGTGCCAGCAGCATGAGCGGGGCAGACCCCTTCTCTGGAAACACCATATATTTT.

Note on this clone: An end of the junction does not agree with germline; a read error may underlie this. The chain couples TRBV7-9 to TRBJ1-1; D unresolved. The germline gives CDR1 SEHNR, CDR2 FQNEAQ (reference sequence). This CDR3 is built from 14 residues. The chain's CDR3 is CSSSLVVRDTEAFF. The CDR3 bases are TGTTCCAGCAGCTTAGTTGTCCGTGACACTGAAGCTTTCTTT. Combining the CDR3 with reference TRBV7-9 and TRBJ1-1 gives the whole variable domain DTGVSQNPRHKITKRGQNVTFRCDPISEHNRLYWYRQTLGQGPEFLTYFQNEAQLEKSRLLSDRFSAERPKGSFSTLEIQRTEQGDSAMYLCSSSLVVRDTEAFFGQGTRLTVV.

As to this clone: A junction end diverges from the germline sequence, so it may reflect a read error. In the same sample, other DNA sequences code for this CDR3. CDR3 sequence reads: CAISESLQGNSPLHF. CDR3 nucleotide sequence: TGTGCCATCAGTGAGTCACTTCAGGGAAATTCACCCCTCCATTTT. V and J are TRBV10-3 and TRBJ1-6; possibly TRBD1 for D (5 bases). The germline gives CDR1 ENHRY, CDR2 SYGVKD. The CDR3 is made up of 15 amino acids.

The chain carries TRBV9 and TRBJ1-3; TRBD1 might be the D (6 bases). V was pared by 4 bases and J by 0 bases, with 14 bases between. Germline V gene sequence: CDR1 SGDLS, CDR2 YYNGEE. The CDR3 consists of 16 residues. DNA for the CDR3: TGTGCCAGCAGCTTAATGGGGGCGAGCTCTGGAAACACCATATATTTT. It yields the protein CASSLMGASSGNTIYF.

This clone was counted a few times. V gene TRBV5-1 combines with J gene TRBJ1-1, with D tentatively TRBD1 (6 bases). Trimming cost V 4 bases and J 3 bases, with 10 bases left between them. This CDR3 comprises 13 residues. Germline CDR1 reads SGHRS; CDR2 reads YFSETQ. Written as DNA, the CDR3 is TGCGCCAGCAGCAGAAACAGGGACACTGAAGCTTTCTTT. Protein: CASSRNRDTEAFF.

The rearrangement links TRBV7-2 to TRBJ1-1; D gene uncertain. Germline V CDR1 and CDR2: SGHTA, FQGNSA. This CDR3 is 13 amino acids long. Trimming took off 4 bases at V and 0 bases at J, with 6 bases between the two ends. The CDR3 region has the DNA TGTGCCAGCAGCTACCCAGTGAACACTGAAGCTTTCTTT. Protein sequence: CASSYPVNTEAFF.

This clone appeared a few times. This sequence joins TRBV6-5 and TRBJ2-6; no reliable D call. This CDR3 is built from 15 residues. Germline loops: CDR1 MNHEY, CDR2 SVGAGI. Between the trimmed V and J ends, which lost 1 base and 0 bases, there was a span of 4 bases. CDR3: CASSYFGSGANVLTF. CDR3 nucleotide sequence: TGTGCCAGCAGTTACTTCGGCTCTGGGGCCAACGTCCTGACTTTC.

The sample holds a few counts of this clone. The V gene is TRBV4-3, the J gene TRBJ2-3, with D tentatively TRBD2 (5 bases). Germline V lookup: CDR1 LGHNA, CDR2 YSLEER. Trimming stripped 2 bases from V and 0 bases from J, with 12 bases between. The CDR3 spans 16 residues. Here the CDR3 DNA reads TGCGCCAGCAGCCAACTTGCTAGCTCAAGCACAGATACGCAGTATTTT. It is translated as CASSQLASSSTDTQYF.

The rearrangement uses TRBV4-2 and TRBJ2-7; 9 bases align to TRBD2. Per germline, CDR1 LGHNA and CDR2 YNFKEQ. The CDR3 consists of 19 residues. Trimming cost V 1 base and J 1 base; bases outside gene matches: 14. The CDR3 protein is CASSQATSRQRGVSYEQYF. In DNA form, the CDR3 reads TGTGCCAGCAGCCAAGCTACTTCGCGTCAGCGGGGGGTGTCCTACGAGCAGTACTTC.

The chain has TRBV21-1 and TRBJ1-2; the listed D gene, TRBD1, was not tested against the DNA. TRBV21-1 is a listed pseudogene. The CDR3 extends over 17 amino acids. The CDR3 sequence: CASSKGRTVSQIGGYTF. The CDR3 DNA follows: TGTGCCAGCAGCAAAGGAAGGACAGTAAGTCAGATCGGAGGCTACACCTTC.

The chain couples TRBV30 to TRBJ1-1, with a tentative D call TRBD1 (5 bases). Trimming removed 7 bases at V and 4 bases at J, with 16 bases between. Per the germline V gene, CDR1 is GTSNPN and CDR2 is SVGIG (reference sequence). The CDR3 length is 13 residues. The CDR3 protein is CASQTVVGTEAFF. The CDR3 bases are TGTGCCTCGCAGACAGTAGTGGGCACTGAAGCTTTCTTT.

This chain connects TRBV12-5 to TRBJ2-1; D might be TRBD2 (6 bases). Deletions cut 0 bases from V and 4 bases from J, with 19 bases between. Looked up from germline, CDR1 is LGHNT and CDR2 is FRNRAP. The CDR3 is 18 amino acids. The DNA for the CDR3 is TGTGCTAGTGGTTTGGTACGGTTAGTGGGACTGACATACAATGAGCAGTTCTTC. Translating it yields CASGLVRLVGLTYNEQFF.

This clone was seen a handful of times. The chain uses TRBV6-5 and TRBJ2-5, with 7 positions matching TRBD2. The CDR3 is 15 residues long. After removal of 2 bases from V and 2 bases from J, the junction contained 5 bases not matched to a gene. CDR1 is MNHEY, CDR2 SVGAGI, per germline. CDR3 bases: TGTGCCAGCAGTTACGTTGCGGGGGAACAAGAGACCCAGTACTTC. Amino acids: CASSYVAGEQETQYF.